Listed below are T cell receptor beta chains from one sample, sequenced in a study of regulatory T cells in long-lasting Graves disease. TCRdb reanalysed the multiplex PCR reads using MiXCR and keeps one entry per CDR3 protein. The sample records 530,000 or so distinct CDR3 sequences, 16% being singletons. This sample was shared with a second study, whose subject was T cells in Graves' hyperthyroidism and ophthalmopathy.

The sequences come from peripheral blood mononuclear cells (PBMCs), collected at new diagnosis, from a patient treated with antithyroid drugs. The receptors were sampled from a man aged 18 to 30 with Graves disease. Both conserved end residues are part of each CDR3. Each record gives: J gene, D gene, clone size, V gene, CDR3 protein, CDR3 DNA. The D gene is left open where the match is weak. Clone size is not always given. Where it is, it says once, few, many or a class for expanded clones.

>TRBJ2-7|NA|NA|TRBV25-1
CASSETGWSGEQYF
TGTGCCAGCAGTGAAACTGGGTGGTCGGGGGAGCAGTACTTC
>TRBJ2-5|NA|NA|TRBV11-3
CASSLGTPLREYQETQYF
TGTGCCAGCAGCTTAGGTACACCTCTCAGGGAGTACCAAGAGACCCAGTACTTC
>TRBJ2-7|TRBD2|NA|TRBV10-1
CASSSGTSGGEQYF
TGCGCCAGCAGTTCCGGGACTAGCGGGGGCGAGCAGTACTTC
>TRBJ1-5|TRBD1|many|TRBV2
CASGQGVSNQPQHF
TGTGCCAGCGGACAGGGGGTCAGCAATCAGCCCCAGCATTTT
>TRBJ2-4|NA|NA|TRBV30
CAWRAPGSVGTFF
TGTGCCTGGAGGGCGCCAGGGTCAGTCGGGACGTTCTTC
>TRBJ2-1|TRBD2|NA|TRBV7-9
CASSSLGTSGNNEQFF
TGTGCCAGCAGCTCCCTAGGGACTAGCGGGAACAATGAGCAGTTCTTC
>TRBJ2-1|TRBD1|NA|TRBV20-1
CSAKRQGPGNFLQFF
TGCAGTGCTAAAAGACAGGGCCCGGGTAATTTCCTGCAGTTCTTC
>TRBJ1-4|NA|few|TRBV9
CASSVGDGGGEKLFF
TGTGCCAGCAGCGTAGGCGACGGTGGGGGAGAAAAACTGTTTTTT
>TRBJ1-4|TRBD1|once|TRBV5-1
CASSLSGQGWEKLFF
TGCGCCAGCAGCTTGTCCGGACAGGGGTGGGAAAAACTGTTTTTT
>TRBJ1-2|TRBD1|many|TRBV27
CASSPRQGAYGYTF
TGTGCCAGCAGTCCTAGACAGGGCGCCTATGGCTACACCTTC
>TRBJ2-1|TRBD2|few|TRBV20-1
CSASAGVVDEQFF
TGCAGTGCTAGCGCGGGAGTTGTGGATGAGCAGTTCTTC
>TRBJ2-1|NA|many|TRBV27
CASSFPRAGYNEQFF
TGTGCCAGCAGTTTCCCGCGGGCCGGCTACAATGAGCAGTTCTTC
>TRBJ2-3|NA|NA|TRBV28
CASSMSRRPDF
TGTGCCAGCAGCATGTCCCGTAGGCCGGATTTT
>TRBJ2-7|TRBD2|few|TRBV19
CASKVAGRTSGSLPYEQYF
TGTGCCAGTAAGGTAGCTGGGAGGACTAGCGGGAGTCTACCCTACGAGCAGTACTTC
>TRBJ1-2|NA|NA|TRBV9
CASGEGPNYGYTF
TGTGCCAGCGGGGAGGGACCGAACTATGGCTACACCTTC
>TRBJ1-4|NA|few|TRBV2
CASSESGIGEKLFF
TGTGCCAGCAGTGAATCGGGCATCGGGGAAAAACTGTTTTTT
>TRBJ2-7|NA|many|TRBV7-9
CASSLEPIYEQYF
TGTGCCAGCAGCTTAGAACCCATCTACGAGCAGTACTTC
>TRBJ1-1|TRBD1|once|TRBV6-1
CASSSDQGARFTEAFF
TGTGCCAGCAGTTCAGACCAGGGGGCGCGTTTCACTGAAGCTTTCTTT
>TRBJ1-5|TRBD1|many|TRBV28
CASRGWTGVNQPQHF
TGTGCCAGCAGGGGGTGGACAGGGGTAAATCAGCCCCAGCATTTT
>TRBJ2-1|NA|many|TRBV5-1
CASSLGTRFVNEQFF
TGCGCCAGCAGTTTGGGGACTCGTTTTGTCAATGAGCAGTTCTTC
>TRBJ1-5|NA|NA|TRBV15
CATSRSAGYQPQHF
TGTGCCACCAGCAGATCGGCCGGTTATCAGCCCCAGCATTTT
>TRBJ2-3|NA|few|TRBV6-2/TRBV6-3
CASSYSRDGITDTQYF
TGTGCCAGCAGTTACTCTCGGGACGGGATCACAGATACGCAGTATTTT
>TRBJ2-3|TRBD2|few|TRBV6-2/TRBV6-3
CASRNSGAPSTDTQYF
TGTGCCAGCAGAAATAGCGGGGCCCCTAGCACAGATACGCAGTATTTT
>TRBJ2-7|TRBD2|many|TRBV7-9
CASSSAGGLVPREQYF
TGTGCCAGCAGCTCCGCCGGGGGACTAGTCCCGCGCGAGCAGTACTTC
>TRBJ2-3|TRBD2|few|TRBV5-1
CASRAGVGTDTQYF
TGCGCCAGCAGGGCGGGAGTTGGCACAGATACGCAGTATTTT
>TRBJ2-4|NA|NA|TRBV12-3/TRBV12-4
CASSLDPSAIQYF
TGTGCCAGCAGTTTGGACCCCAGTGCCATTCAGTACTTC
>TRBJ1-5|TRBD1|few|TRBV7-9
CASSSEAGGGGQPQHF
TGTGCCAGCAGCTCGGAGGCAGGAGGGGGCGGTCAGCCCCAGCATTTT
>TRBJ2-3|TRBD2|many|TRBV7-2
CASSFELAGEDTQYF
TGTGCCAGCAGCTTCGAACTAGCGGGAGAGGATACGCAGTATTTT
>TRBJ2-5|NA|many|TRBV7-3
CASSLMGAETQYF
TGTGCCAGCAGCTTAATGGGGGCGGAGACCCAGTACTTC
>TRBJ2-3|TRBD1|many|TRBV10-3
CAISLGQVKDTQYF
TGTGCCATCAGCCTAGGACAGGTGAAAGATACGCAGTATTTT
>TRBJ2-2|TRBD1|NA|TRBV2
CASMTGSRSGELFF
TGTGCCAGCATGACAGGGAGTAGGTCCGGGGAGCTGTTTTTT
>TRBJ2-1|NA|many|TRBV20-1
CSASRGEVYNEQFF
TGCAGTGCCAGCAGAGGGGAAGTCTACAATGAGCAGTTCTTC
>TRBJ1-2|NA|many|TRBV11-2
CASSPGPTRDGYTF
TGTGCCAGCAGCCCCGGGCCGACACGCGATGGCTACACCTTC
>TRBJ1-1|TRBD1|many|TRBV3-1
CASSQDLGTGGFTEAFF
TGTGCCAGCAGCCAAGATCTGGGGACAGGGGGCTTCACTGAAGCTTTCTTT
>TRBJ2-1|TRBD2|many|TRBV20-1
CSARRSSGIDEQFF
TGCAGTGCTCGAAGGTCTAGCGGGATCGATGAGCAGTTCTTC
>TRBJ2-5|NA|NA|TRBV4-2
CASSQGGGRFLPETQYF
TGTGCCAGCAGCCAAGGGGGGGGGCGCTTCCTTCCGGAGACCCAGTACTTC
>TRBJ1-6|NA|NA|TRBV15
CATSRDRTRSNSPLHF
TGTGCCACCAGCAGAGATCGGACGAGGAGCAATTCACCCCTCCACTTT
>TRBJ2-5|TRBD2|few|TRBV7-9
CASTVLAGVIETQYF
TGTGCCAGCACCGTCCTAGCGGGAGTAATAGAGACCCAGTACTTC
>TRBJ2-3|NA|NA|TRBV6-2/TRBV6-3
CASSVQKLSTDTQYF
TGTGCCAGCAGTGTACAGAAGCTTAGCACAGATACGCAGTATTTT
>TRBJ2-7|NA|many|TRBV3-1
CASSQEKGRYEQYF
TGTGCCAGCAGCCAAGAGAAGGGCCGCTACGAGCAGTACTTC
>TRBJ2-7|TRBD1|NA|TRBV29-1
CSVDSTGTGDEQYF
TGCAGCGTGGACTCGACAGGGACCGGTGACGAGCAGTACTTC
>TRBJ1-4|NA|NA|TRBV6-1
CASSPPGLGEKLFF
TGTGCCAGCAGCCCCCCGGGGTTGGGTGAAAAACTGTTTTTT
>TRBJ1-1|NA|few|TRBV28
CASIQGNTEAFF
TGTGCCAGTATCCAAGGGAACACTGAAGCTTTCTTT
>TRBJ2-2|NA|few|TRBV10-3
CATGQGSTGELFF
TGTGCCACTGGGCAGGGGAGCACCGGGGAGCTGTTTTTT
>TRBJ2-3|TRBD1|many|TRBV30
CAWGQGAPDTQYF
TGTGCCTGGGGACAGGGGGCGCCAGATACGCAGTATTTT
>TRBJ2-7|NA|many|TRBV6-1
CASSEGSLWGAEQYF
TGTGCCAGCAGTGAAGGGAGTCTGTGGGGTGCCGAGCAGTACTTC